A selection of T cell receptor beta chains follows, all from one sample in a study of cytotoxic CD8 clonotypes in ibrutinib-treated CLL. Sequenced by immunoSEQ multiplex PCR; TCRdb stores in-frame clones only, minus some. The repertoire holds some 140,000 clones, 79% seen once, with about 13% in the top ten. The sequenced sample was PBMCs, obtained after 12 months of ibrutinib treatment. These receptors originate from a human donor with chronic lymphocytic leukemia. Each CDR3 is given with its conserved first and last residue. D genes are given only for firm matches. Where a row states a size, it is once, few, many or the class of an expanded clone; other rows omit it.

clone size	V gene	D gene	J gene	CDR3 DNA	CDR3 protein
NA	TRBV2	NA	TRBJ1-2	TGTGCCAGCAGTGCGGGCGGGACTAACTATGGCTACACCTTC	CASSAGGTNYGYTF
NA	TRBV19	NA	TRBJ1-5	TGTGCCAGTAGTAATCAGATGGGGAATCTTGGCAATCAGCCCCAGCATTTT	CASSNQMGNLGNQPQHF
NA	TRBV4-1	TRBD1	TRBJ1-5	TGCGCCAGCAGCTCCCATTTCGGACAGGCCACTGAGCCCCAGCATTTT	CASSSHFGQATEPQHF
NA	TRBV5-1	TRBD2	TRBJ2-1	TGCGCCAGCAGCTCTGTTACTAGCGGGTCCTACAATGAGCAGTTCTTC	CASSSVTSGSYNEQFF
NA	TRBV19	TRBD2	TRBJ2-7	TGTGCCAGTAGTCGGTTAGGAGCGGGAGTAGGAGAGCAGTACTTC	CASSRLGAGVGEQYF
NA	TRBV10-2	TRBD2	TRBJ2-1	TGCGCCAGCAGTGTAGGAGGGAGGGGTGAGCAGTTCTTC	CASSVGGRGEQFF
NA	TRBV15	NA	TRBJ2-3	TGTGCCACCAGCAGGGGTACAGATACGCAGTATTTT	CATSRGTDTQYF
NA	TRBV30	TRBD1	TRBJ2-7	TGTGCCTGGAGTAAACTACAGGGGCCCCCCTACGAGCAGTACTTC	CAWSKLQGPPYEQYF
NA	TRBV7-9	NA	TRBJ2-1	TGTGCCAGCAGCTTAGCGACAGCTTACAATGAGCAGTTCTTC	CASSLATAYNEQFF
NA	TRBV28	NA	TRBJ2-6	TGTGCCAGCAGTCCGCACCCTGGGGCCAACGTCCTGACTTTC	CASSPHPGANVLTF
NA	TRBV5-6	TRBD1	TRBJ2-1	TGTGCCAGCAGCTTGCTACAGGGGGTAAGTGAGCAGTTCTTC	CASSLLQGVSEQFF
NA	TRBV5-4	NA	TRBJ1-1	TGTGCCAGCAGCTCTCGATGGACTGAAGCTTTCTTT	CASSSRWTEAFF
NA	TRBV15	NA	TRBJ1-1	TGTGCCACCAGCAGAGGGGGATCAGCCGGGACTGAAGCTTTCTTT	CATSRGGSAGTEAFF
NA	TRBV7-8	NA	TRBJ2-7	TGTGCCAGCAGCCACAGGGACCCCTCCTACGAGCAGTACTTC	CASSHRDPSYEQYF
NA	TRBV6-9	NA	TRBJ1-1	TGTGCCAGCAGTTACAACATGAACACTGAAGCTTTCTTT	CASSYNMNTEAFF
NA	TRBV27	TRBD1	TRBJ2-5	TGTGCCAGCAGTTTTATACCCGGACAGGGCCAAGAGACCCAGTACTTC	CASSFIPGQGQETQYF
NA	TRBV5-4	NA	TRBJ2-1	TGTGCCAGCAGCTTGGCTGGGGATTCCTACAATGAGCAGTTCTTC	CASSLAGDSYNEQFF
NA	TRBV18	NA	TRBJ2-7	TGTGCCAGCTCACCACCAGTTGCGGGCGAAACCTACGAGCAGTACTTC	CASSPPVAGETYEQYF
NA	TRBV6-6	NA	TRBJ2-1	TGTGCCAGCAGTAACCCCGGGTCAGAGCAGTTCTTC	CASSNPGSEQFF
once	TRBV29-1	TRBD1	TRBJ2-7	TGCAGCGTTGACTGGACAGGACAGGAGCAGTACTTC	CSVDWTGQEQYF
few	TRBV5-6	TRBD1	TRBJ1-1	TGTGCCAGCAGCTTGATAGAGCGACAGGGGTCAGGTGGCTTT	CASSLIERQGSGGF
once	TRBV7-9	TRBD2	TRBJ2-1	TGTGCCAGCAGCTTAGCCCGAGGACTAGCGGGAGCATCCTACAATGAGCAGTTCTTC	CASSLARGLAGASYNEQFF
NA	TRBV4-2	NA	TRBJ2-7	TGTGCCAGCAGCCGGAAGAGGGTCATCAACTACGAGCAGTACTTC	CASSRKRVINYEQYF
few	TRBV15	NA	TRBJ2-2	TGTGCCACCAGCCTGTCGGGGGCGCGGACCGGGGAGCTGTTTTTT	CATSLSGARTGELFF
once	TRBV28	TRBD2	TRBJ2-1	TGTGCCAGCAGACTAGCGGGAGGAATCCTAGATGAGCAGTTCTTC	CASRLAGGILDEQFF
NA	TRBV5-1	NA	TRBJ1-1	TGCGCCAGCAGCTTGGAACCCGGGGAGAACACTGAAGCTTTCTTT	CASSLEPGENTEAFF
NA	TRBV6-4	NA	TRBJ2-2	TGTGCCAGCAGTGACTCGGTGGTGGGAGAGGGGAACACCGGGGAGCTGTTTTTT	CASSDSVVGEGNTGELFF
few	TRBV7-2	NA	TRBJ1-1	TGTGCCAGCAGCTTAAGTTCCTACACTGAAGCTTTCTTT	CASSLSSYTEAFF
NA	TRBV27	TRBD2	TRBJ2-3	TGTGCCAGCAGTCGTGGGGGGTGGACTAGGAGTACAGATACGCAGTATTTT	CASSRGGWTRSTDTQYF
NA	TRBV19	TRBD1	TRBJ2-1	TGTGCCAGTAGTATGAGGACAGGAAGTGGTGATGAGCAGTTCTTC	CASSMRTGSGDEQFF
few	TRBV28	NA	TRBJ2-7	TGTGCCAGCAGCCTACATCCCTACGAGCAGTACTTC	CASSLHPYEQYF
few	TRBV10-2	NA	TRBJ1-1	TGCGCCAGCAGCGGGATACCGACTGTCGCTGAAGCTTTCTTT	CASSGIPTVAEAFF
NA	TRBV4-1	TRBD1	TRBJ2-5	TGCGCCAGCAGCCAAGACGGGACCCTGACAGGGGAGACCCAGTACTTC	CASSQDGTLTGETQYF
NA	TRBV19	TRBD1	TRBJ2-7	TGTGCCAGTAGTATAGGGGGACAGAGCTCCTACGAGCAGTACTTC	CASSIGGQSSYEQYF
NA	TRBV5-1	NA	TRBJ2-5	TGCGCCAGCAGCTTGGTAGGGATACGCGAGACCCAGTACTTC	CASSLVGIRETQYF
NA	TRBV18	TRBD2	TRBJ2-3	TGTGCCAGCTCACCAATGCTAGCGGGCAGCACAGATACGCAGTATTTT	CASSPMLAGSTDTQYF
NA	TRBV6-5	TRBD1	TRBJ1-5	TGTGCCAGCAGAGGGACAGGGGGGCAGCCCCAGCATTTT	CASRGTGGQPQHF
NA	TRBV9	NA	TRBJ2-1	TGTGCCAGCAGCGTTGGGTCTAGCCTCCTCAATGAGCAGTTCTTC	CASSVGSSLLNEQFF
NA	TRBV7-9	NA	TRBJ2-1	TGTGCCAGCAGCTTAATGGCGAACGCATACAATGAGCAGTTCTTC	CASSLMANAYNEQFF
few	TRBV18	NA	TRBJ2-7	TGTGCCAGCTCACCGGGGACAATGAGGGAGCAGTACTTC	CASSPGTMREQYF
NA	TRBV6-6	NA	TRBJ2-5	TGTGCCAGCAGTTACGGGGGGCAGAGGGTAGAGACCCAGTACTTC	CASSYGGQRVETQYF
NA	TRBV10-3	TRBD2	TRBJ2-1	TGTGCCATCCGTTTGACTAGCGGCTACAATGAGCAGTTCTTC	CAIRLTSGYNEQFF
NA	TRBV7-6	NA	TRBJ2-6	TGTGCCAGCAGCTTACTTATGATGGGATCGGGCGGGGCCAACGTCCTGACTTTC	CASSLLMMGSGGANVLTF
NA	TRBV27	NA	TRBJ2-3	TGTGCCAGCAGTGTATCGGGTACGCAGTATTTT	CASSVSGTQYF
NA	TRBV4-2	NA	TRBJ2-7	TGTGCCAGCAGCCAAGAGCAGAGTCTCACCTACGAGCAGTACTTC	CASSQEQSLTYEQYF
NA	TRBV14	TRBD2	TRBJ2-1	TGTGCCAGCAGCCAAGGACCCGGGACTAGCGGGAGTAGGTCCCAATACAATGAGCAGTTCTTC	CASSQGPGTSGSRSQYNEQFF
NA	TRBV27	TRBD1	TRBJ1-2	TGTGCCAGCAGTTTACTCGGACAGGGGAACTATGGCTACACCTTC	CASSLLGQGNYGYTF
NA	TRBV5-1	TRBD1	TRBJ2-5	TGCGCCAGCAGCGTGGGACAGCCCCAAGAGACCCAGTACTTC	CASSVGQPQETQYF
NA	TRBV7-9	TRBD1	TRBJ2-1	TGTGCCAGCAGCTTCCGGGACAGGGGTGACAATGAGCAGTTCTTC	CASSFRDRGDNEQFF
NA	TRBV7-2	TRBD2	TRBJ2-1	TGTGCCAGCAGCCTTGGACTAGCCAGGAAGTACAATGAGCAGTTCTTC	CASSLGLARKYNEQFF